This T cell receptor beta chain was found in a study of CD8+ T cells in alopecia areata (dated 2018 in TCRdb). A note on the overall study: Treated patients were enrolled in an open-label pilot trial of oral tofacitinib at 5 to 10 mg twice daily for moderate-to-severe alopecia areata. Human TCRbeta sequencing covered scalp tissue and sorted CD4+ and CD8+ peripheral blood T cells from patchy and totalis/universalis alopecia areata patients and healthy controls. Tofacitinib was administered for 6 to 18 months, and 6 months of follow-up off drug were then conducted to assess delayed response and recurrence. Biopsies were taken from tofacitinib-treated patients at baseline and again at 4 and 24 weeks into treatment, and several of those patients also had a later scalp biopsy. Scalp clonality was compared among normal scalp (n=4), patchy alopecia areata scalp (n=8), and alopecia totalis/universalis scalp (n=8). immunoSEQ multiplex PCR using 35 Vbeta forward primers and 13 Jbeta reverse primers was used to amplify TCRbeta CDR3 regions. RNA was extracted with the PAXgene miRNA kit for fixed scalp, the miRNeasy kit for PBMCs, and the RNeasy kit for mouse skin. In both human patients and the C3H/HeJ mouse model, the study applied high-throughput TCRbeta sequencing to look at T cell clonal expansion in alopecia areata. Overall study outcomes, separate from this receptor: Shared TCR sequences between patients were less evident than in mice, which may be partly attributable to HLA diversity in the patient population. Resident alphabeta T cells in normal human skin are also sequenced, complicating scalp TCR repertoire analysis, unlike mouse skin dominated by gammadelta T cells. Compared with normal scalp, lesional scalp had higher clonality and more expanded CD8+ clones, particularly in alopecia totalis/universalis, a pattern that suggests antigenic drive.

As regards this clone: Which antigen it targets is not known. No much larger clone exists at a distance of one base, and base qualities are not known.

According to the study, the label for this sample's time point signals: baseline before oral tofacitinib. From alopecia areata patients, peripheral blood was collected along with lesional scalp punch biopsies. After PBMCs were isolated by density centrifugation and stained for CD3, CD4 and CD8, a FACSAria was used to sort CD4+ and CD8+ T cells. The library was built by means of the immunoSEQ multiplex PCR assay. For TCR sequencing, RNA was extracted from every sample and reverse transcribed into cDNA to serve as template. First-strand cDNA was synthesized with SuperScript III using a 2:1 mix of oligo-dT and random hexamers. A synthetic immune receptor repertoire was used to measure amplification bias, and any remaining bias was corrected computationally. In the authors' own workflow: After raw reads were preprocessed to remove errors, the CDR3 was defined following IMGT conventions as running from the conserved cysteine to phenylalanine. Clonality was computed as 1 minus the Shannon entropy, with the entropy normalized by log2 of the number of productive unique TCRs. Scalp TCRbeta sequences were cross-referenced with sorted blood CD4 and CD8 repertoires so that the CD4 or CD8 identity of scalp clones could be inferred. TCRdb holds this immuneACCESS table with in-frame rearrangements only. Some clones are missing; in checked studies, unresolved V genes explain under half, and the rest has no known cause. That table supplies the V and J calls and clone size; D and trimming were determined from the DNA. Across this sample there are around 250,000 clones, with 67% seen only once. Roughly 1.2% of the sample is in the top ten clones.

From the cysteine up to the phenylalanine, the CDR3 has a length of 16 residues. Only the CDR3 region is kept as DNA, spanning 48 bases read in frame from base 1. V is reduced by 0 bases and J by 10 bases, leaving a spacing of 16 bases between them. The rearrangement combines TRBV23-1 with TRBJ1-6; a confident D gene designation cannot be given. TRBV23-1 is annotated as an ORF whose role is uncertain. The receptor was isolated from a human donor with alopecia areata. This specimen consisted of CD4+ T cells sorted from blood, obtained at week 0. The base sequence is TGCGCCAGCAGTCAATCGGCACGGGAAGGCTGCTCACCCCTCCACTTT. It codes for CASSQSAREGCSPLHF.